This entry describes one TCR beta chain. In its sample, this clonotype was seen many times. No base-level quality is on record; no much larger clone is a single base apart. The data derive from a study of T cells after yellow fever vaccination (dated by TCRdb to about 2019). For the wider study: The SMART-Seq v4 Ultra Low Input RNA kit was used to prepare libraries from fractions with low cell numbers. To follow T-cell clones before and after primary and booster YFV17D yellow fever vaccination, bulk TCR alpha and beta repertoires were sequenced over time. Two healthy male donors made up the cohort, one aged 18 to 29 years and the other aged 30 to 40 years. Blood was drawn at multiple timepoints before and after primary and secondary immunization, with bulk PBMC replicates and cell subsets isolated.

From the cysteine through the phenylalanine, the CDR3 covers 16 amino acids. Left in the record is the CDR3 DNA by itself, 48 bases read in frame from the first base. CDR1 and CDR2 are drawn from the germline V gene: MNHEY, SVGAGI. The germline V and J ends show losses of 1 base and 5 bases respectively, and no gene match explains 8 bases of the junction. The treatment or condition label of this sample denotes: live attenuated yellow fever vaccine strain. PBMCs were isolated from peripheral blood using a standard Ficoll-Paque protocol. With anti-CD3 and anti-CD8 staining plus a dextramer loaded with the yellow fever NS4B epitope peptide, the researchers sorted epitope-specific CD8 T cells. TriZol was used to extract RNA from bulk PBMCs, from CD4 and CD8 fractions, and from dextramer-positive and dextramer-negative fractions. Study-wide conclusions, independent of this receptor: Because only a couple of donors were included in the study, the extent to which the findings can be generalized is limited. After the booster, most clones that had expanded after primary vaccination were detected again (around 97% of CD4 and roughly nine tenths of CD8), suggesting broad maintenance of memory. Because abundant contaminating clonotypes from the bulk population could be contained in FACS-sorted repertoires, computational filtering was required. The secondary T-cell response was found to be weaker but faster than the primary response, with a peak reached on day 5 rather than on day 15. A small fraction of clonotypes appeared in both the CD4 and CD8 compartments, likely as a result of convergent recombination.

TCR cDNA was synthesized by 5'RACE template switching, through which a universal primer site and unique molecular identifiers were introduced. cDNA synthesis was primed from both the TCR alpha and TCR beta constant segments. Library amplification used two PCR steps, and the second PCR step added sample barcodes and sequencing adapters. Sequencing of the libraries was done on either Illumina HiSeq 2500 (2x100 bp) or NovaSeq (2x150 bp). Turning to the authors' computational methods: MIGEC handled demultiplexing of reads and collapsing into UMI consensus sequences, while MiXCR performed V(D)J alignment. Vaccine-responding clonotypes were defined with edgeR using replicate PBMC samples, requiring FDR below 0.01 and a log2 fold change above 5 up to day 15. CD4 or CD8 identity was assigned to each bulk clonotype according to whether the clonotype was present at higher abundance in the sequenced CD4 repertoire or the sequenced CD8 repertoire. Clonotypes enriched at least 10-fold in dextramer-positive versus dextramer-negative fractions were classed as NS4B-specific, and CD4-biased clonotypes were left out. TCRdb reprocessing: public reads trimmed at Q25 with fastp, clones called with MiXCR, in-frame beta chains kept. Rows are combined by CDR3 protein, so each entry shows the most common genes and DNA. V and J calls and clone size were set by TCRdb, not the authors. In this sample the table shows 35,000 to 55,000 distinct CDR3 sequences, roughly 7% of which occur a single time. The ten largest clones capture about 15% of the sample.

The TCR comes from a man aged 25 to 40 who received the YFV17D yellow fever vaccine. The chain joins TRBV6-5 to TRBJ2-5; the junction holds 9 bases that match TRBD2. The sample in question was CD8+ T cells not binding an NS4B(214-222) dextramer, sorted from PBMCs, obtained 45 days after the yellow fever booster vaccination. Per the publication, the cell subset or site label means: NS4B epitope dextramer-negative CD8 T cells. The CDR3 protein: CASSYFGLARGETQYF. The nucleotides read TGTGCCAGCAGTTACTTTGGACTAGCGCGAGGGGAGACCCAGTACTTC.